Below, one T cell receptor (beta chain) is given with its context. Its antigen is currently unknown. This sample was taken from a study of cytomegalovirus exposure and HLA in healthy donors. The CDR3 has 15 amino acids. V shed 4 bases and J 4 bases; nucleotides not matched to a gene: 7. Per germline, CDR1 GTSNPN and CDR2 SVGIG (reference sequence). Some clones are missing from TCRdb's copy, which holds only in-frame ones; the method was immunoSEQ multiplex PCR. This table has roughly 86,000 clones, almost 97% appearing once. The study's findings and limits: Most sequenced TCRs were rare (though some public TCRs occurred in many donors).

This chain connects TRBV30 to TRBJ2-2; the match to TRBD1 covers 9 bases. Sequencing was performed on PBMCs. This TCR was sampled from a man between 18 and 29 years old in good health and CMV-seropositive. The CDR3 DNA reads TGTGCCTGGACGGACAGGGGTTTGTCCACCGGGGAGCTGTTTTTT. Its translation: CAWTDRGLSTGELFF.